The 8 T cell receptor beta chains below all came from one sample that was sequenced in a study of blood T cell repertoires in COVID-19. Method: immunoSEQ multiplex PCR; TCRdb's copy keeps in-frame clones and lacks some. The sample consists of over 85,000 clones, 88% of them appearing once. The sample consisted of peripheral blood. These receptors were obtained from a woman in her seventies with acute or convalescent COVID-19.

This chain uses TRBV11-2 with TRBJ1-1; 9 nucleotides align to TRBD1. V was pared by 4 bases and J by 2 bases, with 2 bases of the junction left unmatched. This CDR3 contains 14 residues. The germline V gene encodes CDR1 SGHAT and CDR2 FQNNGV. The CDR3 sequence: CASSSGQGNTEAFF. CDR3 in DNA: TGTGCCAGCAGCTCGGGACAGGGAAACACTGAAGCTTTCTTT.

The CDR3 DNA follows: TGTGCCAGTAGTATTGGGGAGTCAGTCATAAGCAATCAGCCCCAGCATTTT. This sequence encodes CASSIGESVISNQPQHF. This chain uses TRBV19 with TRBJ1-5; D ambiguous. There are 17 residues in the CDR3. Per the germline V gene, CDR1 is LNHDA and CDR2 is SQIVND (reference sequence). Trimming stripped 3 bases from V and 1 base from J, with 16 bases between.

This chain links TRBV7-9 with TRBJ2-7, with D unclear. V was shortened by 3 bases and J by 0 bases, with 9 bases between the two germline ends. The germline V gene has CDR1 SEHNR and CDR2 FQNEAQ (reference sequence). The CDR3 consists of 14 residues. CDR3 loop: CASSLLADSYEQYF. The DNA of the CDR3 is TGTGCCAGCAGCTTGTTGGCAGACTCCTACGAGCAGTACTTC. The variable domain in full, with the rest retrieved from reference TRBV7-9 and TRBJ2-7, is DTGVSQNPRHKITKRGQNVTFRCDPISEHNRLYWYRQTLGQGPEFLTYFQNEAQLEKSRLLSDRFSAERPKGSFSTLEIQRTEQGDSAMYLCASSLLADSYEQYFGPGTRLTVT.

CDR3 residues: CASSLPTGGYTF. The CDR3 coding sequence is TGTGCCAGCAGTTTACCCACGGGTGGCTACACCTTC. The chain carries TRBV28 and TRBJ1-2; D ambiguous. CDR1 and CDR2 (germline): MDHEN, SYDVKM. This CDR3 spans 12 amino acids. V was cut by 2 bases and J by 7 bases, with 8 bases left in between.

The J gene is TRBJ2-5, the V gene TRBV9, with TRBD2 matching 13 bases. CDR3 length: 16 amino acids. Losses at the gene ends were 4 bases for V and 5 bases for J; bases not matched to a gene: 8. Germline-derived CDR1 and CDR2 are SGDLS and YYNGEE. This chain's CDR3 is CASSTRLAGGIETQYF. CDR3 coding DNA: TGTGCCAGCAGCACCAGACTAGCGGGGGGTATTGAGACCCAGTACTTC.

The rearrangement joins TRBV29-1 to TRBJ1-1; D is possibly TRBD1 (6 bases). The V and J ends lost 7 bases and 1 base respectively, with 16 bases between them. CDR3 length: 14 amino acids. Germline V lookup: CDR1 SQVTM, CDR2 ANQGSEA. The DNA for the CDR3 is TGCAGCGCCCAGGTTTGGGACACGAACACTGAAGCTTTCTTT. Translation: CSAQVWDTNTEAFF. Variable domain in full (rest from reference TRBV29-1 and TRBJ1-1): SAVISQKPSRDICQRGTSLTIQCQVDSQVTMMFWYRQQPGQSLTLIATANQGSEATYESGFVIDKFPISRPNLTFSTLTVSNMSPEDSSIYLCSAQVWDTNTEAFFGQGTRLTVV.

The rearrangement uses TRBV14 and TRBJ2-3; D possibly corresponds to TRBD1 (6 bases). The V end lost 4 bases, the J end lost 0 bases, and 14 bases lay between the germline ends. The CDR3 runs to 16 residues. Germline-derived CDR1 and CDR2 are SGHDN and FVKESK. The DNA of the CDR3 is TGTGCCAGCAGCCCAAACGTGGGGGCTAGCACAGATACGCAGTATTTT. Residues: CASSPNVGASTDTQYF.

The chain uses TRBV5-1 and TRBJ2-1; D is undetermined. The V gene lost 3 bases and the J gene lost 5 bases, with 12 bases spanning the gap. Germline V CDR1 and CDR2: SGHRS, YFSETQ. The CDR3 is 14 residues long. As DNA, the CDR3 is TGCGCCAGCAGCTCCAACGCGGTGGACAATGAGCAGTTCTTC. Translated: CASSSNAVDNEQFF.